A single sample gave rise to the 6 T cell receptor beta chains below, sequenced in a study of human T cells and chemical hapten exposure. TCRdb reprocessed the RACE reads via MiXCR and lists one record per CDR3 protein. Among approximately 79,000 distinct CDR3 sequences listed, 6.5% to 10% were seen once. Time point described: pre-sensitization, week 0. Treatment indicated: therapeutic diphenylcyclopropenone sensitization with weekly scalp DPC. Sequencing was performed on whole blood, taken in connection with sensitization to the hapten diphenylcyclopropenone (DPC). The receptors originated from a man in his forties or fifties with alopecia areata. Some clones in this sample may be carry-over from other donors' samples.

This clonotype was counted a few times. The chain carries TRBV14 and TRBJ2-5; 8 bases fit TRBD2. Germline CDR1 reads SGHDN; CDR2 reads FVKESK. The CDR3 totals 15 residues. Unmatched junction bases numbered 6, after V lost 1 base and J lost 5 bases. The CDR3 reads CASSQVAGLAETQYF. The CDR3 DNA reads TGTGCCAGCAGCCAAGTAGCGGGGCTGGCGGAGACCCAGTACTTC.

The sample holds a few counts of this clonotype. The V gene is TRBV30, the J gene TRBJ2-6; D is undetermined. Germline V lookup: CDR1 GTSNPN, CDR2 SVGIG (reference sequence). V lost 4 bases, J lost 2 bases, and 3 bases lay in between. The CDR3 sequence is 12 residues long. The CDR3 here is CAWTPGANVLTF. The CDR3 nucleotides are TGTGCCTGGACACCTGGGGCCAACGTCCTGACTTTC.

This clonotype appeared many times. The germline gene is not matched at one end of the junction; a read error may be the cause. The genes are TRBV7-9 and TRBJ2-1; the D is unclear. This CDR3 is 14 amino acids long. Germline CDR1 and CDR2: SEHNR and FQNEAQ (reference sequence). DNA for the CDR3: TGTGCCAGCAGCTACGGCGGATCTGACAATCAGCAGTTCTTC. This codes for CASSYGGSDNQQFF.

This clonotype was found many times. V usage is TRBV5-1 and J usage is TRBJ1-6; D unresolved. Germline V CDR1 and CDR2: SGHRS, YFSETQ. The CDR3 length is 14 residues. V lost 2 bases and J 7 bases, leaving 10 bases between the germline ends. The DNA for the CDR3 is TGCGCCAGCAGCTTAGGCCCGGCAAATTCACCCCTCCACTTT. It codes for CASSLGPANSPLHF.

The CDR3 DNA follows: TGTGCCAGCAGGGACGTCCTTAACGGGGAGCTGTTTTTT. Protein sequence: CASRDVLNGELFF. The chain couples TRBV7-3 to TRBJ2-2; no clear D gene. Germline assignment: CDR1 SGHTA and CDR2 FQGTGA. This CDR3 is built from 13 residues. With 6 bases removed from V and 7 bases from J, the gap between germline ends came to 12 bases. Full variable domain (rest looked up from reference TRBV7-3 and TRBJ2-2): GAGVSQTPSNKVTEKGKYVELRCDPISGHTALYWYRQSLGQGPEFLIYFQGTGAADDSGLPNDRFFAVRPEGSVSTLKIQRTERGDSAVYLCASRDVLNGELFFGEGSRLTVL.

This chain joins TRBV5-1 and TRBJ2-3, with D possibly TRBD1 on 6 matching bases. CDR1 is SGHRS, CDR2 YFSETQ, per germline. V dropped 5 bases and J dropped 0 bases, with 16 bases sitting between them. This CDR3 is built from 16 residues. CDR3 loop: CASRPTGRLSTDTQYF. The CDR3, as DNA: TGCGCCAGCAGACCTACAGGGCGACTAAGCACAGATACGCAGTATTTT.